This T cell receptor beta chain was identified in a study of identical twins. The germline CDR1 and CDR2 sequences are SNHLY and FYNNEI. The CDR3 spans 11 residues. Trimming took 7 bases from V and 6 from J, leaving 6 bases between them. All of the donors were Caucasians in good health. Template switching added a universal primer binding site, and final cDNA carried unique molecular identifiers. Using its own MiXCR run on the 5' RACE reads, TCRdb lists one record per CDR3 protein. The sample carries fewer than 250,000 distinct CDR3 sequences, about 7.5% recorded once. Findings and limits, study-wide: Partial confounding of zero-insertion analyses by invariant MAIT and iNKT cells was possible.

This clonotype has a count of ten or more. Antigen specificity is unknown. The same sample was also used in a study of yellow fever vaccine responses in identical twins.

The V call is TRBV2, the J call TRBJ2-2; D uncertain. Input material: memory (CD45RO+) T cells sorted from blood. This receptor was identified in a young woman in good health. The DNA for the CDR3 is TGTGCCAGCATATGGGCCGGGGAGCTGTTTTTT. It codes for CASIWAGELFF.